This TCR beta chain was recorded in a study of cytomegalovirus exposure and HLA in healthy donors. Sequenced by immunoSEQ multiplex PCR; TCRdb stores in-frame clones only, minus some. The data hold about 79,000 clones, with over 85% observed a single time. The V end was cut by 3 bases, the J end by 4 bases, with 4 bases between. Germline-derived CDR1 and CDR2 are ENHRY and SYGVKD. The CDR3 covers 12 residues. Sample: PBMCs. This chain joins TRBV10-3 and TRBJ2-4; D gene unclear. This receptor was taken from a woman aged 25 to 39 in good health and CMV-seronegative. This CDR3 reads CAISDNKNIQYF. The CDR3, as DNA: TGTGCCATCAGTGACAATAAAAACATTCAGTACTTC.